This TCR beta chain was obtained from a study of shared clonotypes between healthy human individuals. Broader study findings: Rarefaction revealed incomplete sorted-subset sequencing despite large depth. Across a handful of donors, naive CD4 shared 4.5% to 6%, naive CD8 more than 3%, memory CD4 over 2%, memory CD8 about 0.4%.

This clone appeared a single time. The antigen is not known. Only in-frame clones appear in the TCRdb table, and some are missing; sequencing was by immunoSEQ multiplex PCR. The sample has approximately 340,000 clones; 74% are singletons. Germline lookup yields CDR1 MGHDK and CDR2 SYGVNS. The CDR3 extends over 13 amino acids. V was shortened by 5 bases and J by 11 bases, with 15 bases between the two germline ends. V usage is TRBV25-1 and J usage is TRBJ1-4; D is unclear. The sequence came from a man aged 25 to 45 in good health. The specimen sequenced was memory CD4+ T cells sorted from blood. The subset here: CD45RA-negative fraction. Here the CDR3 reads CASSQTNRQKLFF. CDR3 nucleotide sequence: TGTGCCAGCAGTCAAACGAACCGGCAGAAACTGTTTTTT. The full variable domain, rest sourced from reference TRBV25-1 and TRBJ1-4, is EADIYQTPRYLVIGTGKKITLECSQTMGHDKMYWYQQDPGMELHLIHYSYGVNSTEKGDLSSESTVSRIRTEHFPLTLESARPSHTSQYLCASSQTNRQKLFFGSGTQLSVL.